This TCR beta chain came from a study of T cell responses to AZD1222 COVID-19 vaccine. Germline V gives CDR1 LNHNV, CDR2 YYDKDF (reference sequence). V was shortened by 1 base and J by 0 bases, with 10 bases between the two germline ends. The CDR3 runs to 16 residues. Broader study findings: Spike-specific TCRs gained breadth and depth after people received two AZD1222 doses. White British donors predominated, females outnumbered males, and clonal diversity was possibly underestimated.

Points on this clone: Its target is not known.

Some clones are missing from TCRdb's copy, which holds only in-frame ones; the method was immunoSEQ multiplex PCR. The table shows about 140,000 clones, with 80% to 90% occurring only once. The source material was peripheral blood, sampled on day 0 of AZD1222 vaccination. The chain uses TRBV15 and TRBJ1-3; tentative D call: TRBD1 (5 bases). This TCR was recovered from an adult in good health. The CDR3 DNA is TGTGCCACCAGCAGAGGGGGGATTAGCTCTGGAAACACCATATATTTT. Its translation is CATSRGGISSGNTIYF. Supplemented by reference TRBV15 and TRBJ1-3, the full variable domain reads DAMVIQNPRYQVTQFGKPVTLSCSQTLNHNVMYWYQQKSSQAPKLLFHYYDKDFNNEADTPDNFQSRRPNTSFCFLDIRSPGLGDTAMYLCATSRGGISSGNTIYFGEGSWLTVV.